Below are 26 T cell receptor beta chains sequenced from a single sample in a study of cytomegalovirus exposure and HLA in healthy donors. Sequencing was performed with immunoSEQ multiplex PCR; in TCRdb, only in-frame clones are kept and a portion is missing. The table has tens of thousands of clones, about 90% seen once. The specimen was PBMCs. The receptors come from a woman aged 25 to 39 in good health and CMV-seronegative.

This clone was observed a handful of times. The chain carries TRBV9 and TRBJ2-2; 10 positions match TRBD2. Germline CDR1 and CDR2: SGDLS and YYNGEE. The J segment lost 6 bases and the V segment lost 4 bases, leaving 9 bases of the junction unmatched. This CDR3 is 16 amino acids long. CDR3 coding DNA: TGTGCCAGCAGCCCGCAACTAGCGGGAACCTCCGGGGAGCTGTTTTTT. It is translated as CASSPQLAGTSGELFF.

The chain couples TRBV9 to TRBJ2-2; 9 bases are a match to TRBD2. In germline, CDR1 is SGDLS, CDR2 YYNGEE. The ends lost 6 bases at V and 0 bases at J; junction bases unmatched: 3. The CDR3 length is 15 residues. This chain's CDR3 is CASNAGGPNTGELFF. CDR3 nucleotides: TGTGCCAGCAACGCGGGAGGGCCGAACACCGGGGAGCTGTTTTTT. The complete variable domain, with remaining parts taken from reference TRBV9 and TRBJ2-2, reads DSGVTQTPKHLITATGQRVTLRCSPRSGDLSVYWYQQSLDQGLQFLIQYYNGEERAKGNILERFSAQQFPDLHSELNLSSLELGDSALYFCASNAGGPNTGELFFGEGSRLTVL.

Regarding this clone: The same CDR3 is also encoded by other DNA sequences in this sample. This chain's CDR3 is CASYRSSYEQYF. The CDR3 DNA sequence: TGTGCCAGCTACAGGAGCTCCTACGAGCAGTACTTC. This chain connects TRBV27 to TRBJ2-7, with a possible D match to TRBD1 (5 bases). The CDR3 extends over 12 amino acids. The germline V and J ends were trimmed by 8 bases and 0 bases, with 8 bases remaining between them. Germline lookup yields CDR1 MNHEY and CDR2 SMNVEV (reference sequence).

V and J are TRBV28 and TRBJ2-3; 12 nucleotides agree with TRBD2. The length of the CDR3 is 16 residues. After removal of 4 bases from V and 3 bases from J, the junction contained 5 bases not matched to a gene. The V gene's germline CDR1 is MDHEN and CDR2 SYDVKM. The DNA for the CDR3 is TGTGCCAGCAGTTCCCCACTAGCGGGAGGTACAGATACGCAGTATTTT. Translating it yields CASSSPLAGGTDTQYF. Filled out from reference TRBV28 and TRBJ2-3, the complete variable domain reads DVKVTQSSRYLVKRTGEKVFLECVQDMDHENMFWYRQDPGLGLRLIYFSYDVKMKEKGDIPEGYSVSREKKERFSLILESASTNQTSMYLCASSSPLAGGTDTQYFGPGTRLTVL.

This clone was counted once. The rearrangement links TRBV25-1 to TRBJ2-2; possible D gene TRBD1, 5 bases. The length of the CDR3 is 16 residues. The ends were cut back, 1 base at V and 3 bases at J, with 12 bases in the middle. Looked up from germline, CDR1 is MGHDK and CDR2 is SYGVNS. The CDR3 protein is CASSELGRADTGELFF. DNA for the CDR3: TGTGCCAGCAGTGAATTAGGCAGGGCCGACACCGGGGAGCTGTTTTTT.

The chain recombines TRBV28 with TRBJ2-3, with a tentative D call TRBD2 (5 bases). This CDR3 is built from 16 residues. The V gene's germline CDR1 is MDHEN and CDR2 SYDVKM. V dropped 3 bases and J dropped 0 bases, with 13 bases sitting between them. CDR3 nucleotides: TGTGCCAGCAGTTTGAACGGCTGGACTAGCACAGATACGCAGTATTTT. Translating gives CASSLNGWTSTDTQYF.

The chain employs TRBV7-8 and TRBJ1-5; D gene unclear. V lost 5 bases to trimming and J lost 8 bases, with 19 bases between them. Germline values: CDR1 SGHVS, CDR2 FQNEAQ. This CDR3 region has 15 residues. As DNA, the CDR3 is TGTGCCAGCAGCCCCAAGCCATTGGAGGTGGAGCCCCAGCATTTT. Amino acids: CASSPKPLEVEPQHF.

The V gene is TRBV6-5, the J gene TRBJ2-7; TRBD2 matches 8 bases. From germline, CDR1 is MNHEY and CDR2 SVGAGI. Germline trimming cut 5 bases from V and 5 bases from J; bases unmatched to any gene: 5. The CDR3 sequence is 13 residues long. DNA for the CDR3: TGTGCCAGCAGTAAAAGCGGGAGTAACGAGCAGTACTTC. It translates to CASSKSGSNEQYF.

J is TRBJ2-7 and V is TRBV11-2; tentative D call: TRBD1 (6 bases). Per the germline V gene, CDR1 is SGHAT and CDR2 is FQNNGV. CDR3 length: 15 residues. The V gene lost 1 base and the J gene lost 5 bases, with 15 bases spanning the gap. Here the CDR3 reads CASSLGGGYFHEQYF. CDR3 nucleotides: TGTGCCAGCAGCTTAGGAGGGGGATACTTCCACGAGCAGTACTTC.

The rearrangement links TRBV7-2 to TRBJ1-3, with 7 bases lining up with TRBD1. Losses at the gene ends were 5 bases for V and 7 bases for J; bases not matched to a gene: 11. CDR1 is SGHTA and CDR2 is FQGNSA in the germline V gene. CDR3 length: 15 residues. CDR3 residues: CASSLTRQGENTIYF. The CDR3 DNA is TGTGCCAGCAGCCTAACCCGACAGGGTGAGAACACCATATATTTT.

This rearrangement joins TRBV28 to TRBJ2-1; tentative D call: TRBD1 (6 bases). The CDR3 has 15 residues. CDR1 and CDR2 (germline): MDHEN, SYDVKM. V was pared by 5 bases and J by 0 bases, with 11 bases between. CDR3 sequence reads: CASSLYRVSYNEQFF. The CDR3, as DNA: TGTGCCAGCAGTCTATACAGGGTCTCCTACAATGAGCAGTTCTTC.

V and J are TRBV19 and TRBJ1-1; D perhaps matches TRBD1 (5 bases). V lost 6 bases and J lost 4, with 9 bases in between. Germline-derived CDR1 and CDR2 are LNHDA and SQIVND (reference sequence). The CDR3 sequence is 12 residues long. CDR3 in amino acids: CASRGVVTEAFF. CDR3 nucleotides: TGTGCCAGTAGAGGGGTAGTCACTGAAGCTTTCTTT.

The CDR3 bases are TGTGCCAGCAGTTTAGGTCGTAGCGGGAGGCCCTACGAGCAGTACTTC. Its translation is CASSLGRSGRPYEQYF. This chain joins TRBV27 and TRBJ2-7; TRBD2 matches 10 bases. This CDR3 has 16 residues. Unmatched junction bases numbered 6, after V lost 2 bases and J lost 2 bases. CDR1 is MNHEY and CDR2 is SMNVEV in the germline V gene (reference sequence).

The chain carries TRBV29-1 and TRBJ2-2; 7 nucleotides agree with TRBD1. V was clipped by 5 bases and J by 0 bases; unmatched bases: 6. From germline, CDR1 is SQVTM and CDR2 ANQGSEA. The CDR3 runs 15 residues. The CDR3 reads CSVLRTGSNTGELFF. The CDR3 DNA follows: TGCAGCGTTCTCAGGACAGGCTCGAACACCGGGGAGCTGTTTTTT.

The rearrangement joins TRBV6-4 to TRBJ2-1, with TRBD2 matching 9 bases. CDR1 and CDR2 from the germline V gene are MRHNA and SNTAGT. The CDR3 is made up of 17 amino acids. V shed 3 bases, J shed 10 bases, and the junction held 16 bases outside the gene matches. The CDR3 reads CASSEVLAGRRQVEQFF. The CDR3, as DNA: TGTGCCAGCAGTGAAGTACTAGCGGGCCGTCGGCAAGTGGAGCAGTTCTTC.

J is TRBJ2-3 and V is TRBV7-3; tentative D call: TRBD2 (6 bases). Germline CDR1 is SGHTA and CDR2 is FQGTGA. CDR3 length equals 15 residues. V lost 3 bases to trimming and J lost 1 base, with 11 bases between them. CDR3 nucleotide sequence: TGTGCCAGCAGCTTTGGGGTAGCGGGCACAGATACGCAGTATTTT. Amino acids: CASSFGVAGTDTQYF.

The chain has TRBV9 and TRBJ2-1; D perhaps matches TRBD2 (6 bases). From germline, CDR1 is SGDLS and CDR2 YYNGEE. With 2 bases removed from V and 1 base from J, the gap between germline ends came to 10 bases. CDR3 size: 15 residues. This CDR3 is CASSVRDSSYNEQFF. CDR3 nucleotides: TGTGCCAGCAGCGTCCGGGACTCTTCCTACAATGAGCAGTTCTTC.

V and J are TRBV19 and TRBJ1-4; 8 nucleotides agree with TRBD1. V lost 5 bases to trimming and J lost 6 bases; unmatched junction nucleotides: 5. Germline loops: CDR1 LNHDA, CDR2 SQIVND (reference sequence). This CDR3 is 14 amino acids long. The CDR3 is CASSLDRDHEKLFF. The CDR3 region has the DNA TGTGCCAGTAGTTTGGACAGGGACCATGAAAAACTGTTTTTT.

This clone showed up just once. This chain joins TRBV25-1 and TRBJ2-3; 13 bases agree with TRBD2. CDR3 size: 16 residues. From germline, CDR1 is MGHDK and CDR2 SYGVNS. The V segment lost 0 bases and the J segment 7 bases; nucleotides outside the gene matches: 4. CDR3 nucleotides: TGTGCCAGCAGTGAATATAGACTAGCGGGAGGTAATACGCAGTATTTT. Its translation is CASSEYRLAGGNTQYF.

The gene calls are TRBV29-1 and TRBJ2-1, with a possible D match to TRBD2 (5 bases). V lost 8 bases, J lost 4 bases, and 15 bases lay in between. Germline CDR1 is SQVTM and CDR2 is ANQGSEA. CDR3 length: 13 residues. CDR3 bases: TGCAGCCACGGAGGCCCGGCTTACAATGAGCAGTTCTTC. Amino acid sequence: CSHGGPAYNEQFF.

The chain is built from TRBV5-8 and TRBJ2-1, with TRBD2 matching over 7 bases. V trimming: 3 bases; J trimming: 10 bases; junction bases outside the gene matches: 16. CDR3 length: 16 residues. Germline V lookup: CDR1 SGHTS, CDR2 YDEGEE. CDR3 sequence reads: CASSWEPGLRGPEQFF. CDR3 sequence (DNA): TGTGCCAGCAGCTGGGAGCCGGGACTACGAGGCCCCGAGCAGTTCTTC.

CDR3 in DNA: TGTGCCAGCAGCCCCTCACAAGACATTAACTATGGCTACACCTTC. Its translation: CASSPSQDINYGYTF. The chain combines TRBV28 with TRBJ1-2; no definite D call. Germline values: CDR1 MDHEN, CDR2 SYDVKM. The CDR3 runs to 15 residues. V lost 6 bases and J 1 base, leaving 15 bases between the germline ends.

This clone was observed a single time. In nucleotides, the CDR3 is TGTGCCAGCAGCCCCAGACTTAGCGGGAGTAACGCCTACGAGCAGTACTTC. This gives the protein CASSPRLSGSNAYEQYF. This chain joins TRBV27 and TRBJ2-7; 9 nucleotides align to TRBD2. The trim removed 6 bases at V and 2 bases at J, leaving 14 bases unmatched. CDR3 size: 17 residues. Germline values: CDR1 MNHEY, CDR2 SMNVEV (reference sequence).

The chain has TRBV28 and TRBJ2-7; tentative D call: TRBD1 (6 bases). V shed 0 bases and J shed 2 bases, with 8 bases lying between them. CDR3 length: 14 residues. Per germline, CDR1 MDHEN and CDR2 SYDVKM. The CDR3 bases are TGTGCCAGCAGTTTATGGGACAGACCCTACGAGCAGTACTTC. It translates to CASSLWDRPYEQYF.

The J gene is TRBJ1-1, the V gene TRBV11-2; possibly TRBD1 for D (6 bases). V shed 7 bases and J shed 4 bases, with 7 bases lying between them. The germline CDR1 and CDR2 sequences are SGHAT and FQNNGV. The CDR3 consists of 11 residues. The DNA for the CDR3 is TGTGCCAGCACAGGGGTCACTGAAGCTTTCTTT. It translates to CASTGVTEAFF.

This chain connects TRBV29-1 to TRBJ2-2; D unresolved. The V end was cut by 4 bases, the J end by 0 bases, with 9 bases between. CDR3 length: 14 amino acids. The germline V gene has CDR1 SQVTM and CDR2 ANQGSEA. This CDR3 is CSVVTEPNTGELFF. The CDR3 DNA is TGCAGCGTTGTTACAGAGCCGAACACCGGGGAGCTGTTTTTT.